One and the same sample provided the 9 T cell receptor beta chains below, sequenced in a study of patients and donors after allogeneic stem cell transplantation. TCRdb processed the RT-PCR reads anew with MiXCR; each CDR3 protein has one entry. The sample contains approximately 200,000 distinct CDR3 sequences, about 38% of which appear only once. The sequenced material came from blood, either unsorted or a sorted T cell fraction (not recorded which). These receptors were taken from a human donor who was either an allogeneic HSCT recipient or a stem cell or donor lymphocyte infusion donor (not recorded which). It is not recorded whose cells these are; they may come from a transplant donor.

The chain links TRBV7-6 to TRBJ1-1, with a possible D match to TRBD1 (6 bases). Germline CDR1 SGHVS, CDR2 FNYEAQ. V gave up 5 bases and J gave up 1 base, with 11 bases separating them. The CDR3 extends over 14 amino acids. The CDR3 is CASSQGYRNTEAFF. Written as DNA, the CDR3 is TGTGCCAGCAGCCAGGGGTATAGGAACACTGAAGCTTTCTTT.

This rearrangement joins TRBV28 to TRBJ1-5, with D possibly matching TRBD1 (6 bases). Germline loops: CDR1 MDHEN, CDR2 SYDVKM. The CDR3 loop spans 18 amino acids. The V end was cut by 7 bases, the J end by 3 bases, with 25 bases between. The CDR3: CASTRLRGGASPNQPQHF. The DNA for the CDR3 is TGTGCCAGCACTCGCCTTCGGGGGGGCGCTTCCCCCAATCAGCCCCAGCATTTT.

This chain joins TRBV10-3 and TRBJ2-7; D ambiguous. Between the trimmed V and J ends, which lost 6 bases and 5 bases, there was a span of 14 bases. This CDR3 spans 13 amino acids. Germline V gives CDR1 ENHRY, CDR2 SYGVKD. The CDR3 DNA reads as TGTGCCATCAGGGGATGGGGTGACGACGAGCAGTACTTC. This gives the protein CAIRGWGDDEQYF.

This rearrangement joins TRBV12-3 or TRBV12-4 to TRBJ1-1, with D unclear. The CDR3 is 14 amino acids. V shed 6 bases and J shed 4 bases, with 15 bases lying between them. This chain's CDR3 is CASSLLRSSTEAFF. The CDR3 bases are TGTGCCAGCAGCCTCCTGCGGTCCTCCACTGAAGCTTTCTTT.

The chain links TRBV10-3 to TRBJ1-5; D is unclear. This CDR3 has 14 residues. CDR1 is ENHRY, CDR2 SYGVKD, per germline. The V end was cut by 2 bases, the J end by 2 bases, with 7 bases between. CDR3 DNA sequence: TGTGCCATCAGTGAGGTACTGGGCAATCAGCCCCAGCATTTT. Protein: CAISEVLGNQPQHF.

This chain joins TRBV20-1 and TRBJ2-3; perhaps D is TRBD1 or TRBD2 (6 bases each). The CDR3 totals 14 residues. Germline CDR1 is DFQATT and CDR2 is SNEGSKA (reference sequence). Trimming cost V 6 bases and J 4 bases, with 17 bases left between them. CDR3 in DNA: TGCAGTGCCCGGGGACTTGGGGGCCCAGATACGCAGTATTTT. Its translation is CSARGLGGPDTQYF.

V is TRBV12-3 or TRBV12-4 and J is TRBJ2-5; 9 nucleotides align to TRBD2. The CDR3 covers 17 residues. The V gene end was trimmed by 6 bases and the J gene end by 4 bases; junction bases not matched to a gene: 15. The CDR3 bases are TGTGCCAGCAGACGAGGCCCCTTAGCGGGGGTCGGAGAGACCCAGTACTTC. Its protein product is CASRRGPLAGVGETQYF.

The chain uses TRBV20-1 and TRBJ1-1; D might be TRBD1 (6 bases). The CDR3 is made up of 14 amino acids. V was pared by 4 bases and J by 0 bases, with 12 bases between. The germline V gene has CDR1 DFQATT and CDR2 SNEGSKA (reference sequence). CDR3 nucleotides: TGCAGTGCTAACCGGGGACACTTGAACACTGAAGCTTTCTTT. Residues: CSANRGHLNTEAFF.

V and J are TRBV12-3 or TRBV12-4 and TRBJ2-2; D tentatively reads TRBD1 or TRBD2 (5 bases each). The CDR3 contains 12 residues. V lost 7 bases and J 6 bases, leaving 9 bases between the germline ends. The CDR3 sequence: CASTWDAGELFF. For the CDR3, the DNA is TGTGCCAGCACCTGGGACGCCGGGGAGCTGTTTTTT.